This T cell receptor beta chain was documented in a study of T-cell memory formation after mild COVID-19. As for the study in general: The TCR clusters were mostly specific to one donor. General study findings and limits: Among CD4+ contracting clones, most were CM and EM, and CD8+ ones EMRA.

Each CDR3 protein is one row after TCRdb ran MiXCR on the 5' RACE reads. The table records approximately 390,000 distinct CDR3 sequences, about 15% of them present only once. Notes on this clonotype: Its target is unknown.

This TCR derives from a man between 18 and 35 years old who had mild COVID-19 (a few samples of this study predate the infection). Cell type and time point are not known. Sequenced material: PBMCs or a T cell subset sorted from them (not recorded which).

The chain's CDR3 is CASSPQWGTGTDTQYF. The CDR3 DNA is TGTGCCAGCTCACCTCAGTGGGGGACAGGCACAGATACGCAGTATTTT. V and J are TRBV18 and TRBJ2-3, with 7 bases aligning to TRBD1. With V trimmed by 3 bases and J by 1 base, 7 bases remained unmatched. CDR1 is KGHSH, CDR2 LQKENI, per germline. The CDR3 sequence is 16 residues long.